This T cell receptor beta chain is drawn from a study of beta chain features in type 1 diabetes. CDR1 and CDR2 (germline): SGHRS, YFSETQ. The trim removed 2 bases at V and 0 bases at J, leaving 7 bases unmatched. The CDR3 is made up of 16 amino acids. The investigators reverse transcribed all of the isolated RNA, so they sequenced expressed TCRB transcripts. Measured with immunoSEQ multiplex PCR; TCRdb has only the in-frame clones, and not every one. The repertoire holds 200,000 to 300,000 clones, with roughly 13% as singletons. Sequenced: naive CD4+ T cells from blood. This sequence was found in a woman aged 40 to 49 in good health. The J gene is TRBJ1-1, the V gene TRBV5-1, with TRBD1 matching over 7 bases. CDR3 protein: CASSFRGSLMNTEAFF. The CDR3, as DNA: TGCGCCAGCAGCTTCAGGGGGAGTTTAATGAACACTGAAGCTTTCTTT.